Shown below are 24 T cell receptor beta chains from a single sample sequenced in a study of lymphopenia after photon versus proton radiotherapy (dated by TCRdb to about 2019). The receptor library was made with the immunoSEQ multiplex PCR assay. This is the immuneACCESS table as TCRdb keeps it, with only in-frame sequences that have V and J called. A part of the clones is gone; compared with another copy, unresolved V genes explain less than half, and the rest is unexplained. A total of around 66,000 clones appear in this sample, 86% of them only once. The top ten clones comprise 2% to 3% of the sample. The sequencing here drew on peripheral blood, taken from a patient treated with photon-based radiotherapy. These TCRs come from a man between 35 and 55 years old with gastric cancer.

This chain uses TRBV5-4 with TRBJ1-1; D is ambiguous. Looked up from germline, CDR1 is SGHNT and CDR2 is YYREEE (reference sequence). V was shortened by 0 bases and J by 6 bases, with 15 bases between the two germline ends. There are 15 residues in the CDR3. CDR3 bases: TGTGCCAGCAGCTTGGGGGGAGCGGGGAGGGCTGAAGCTTTCTTT. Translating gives CASSLGGAGRAEAFF.

CDR3: CASSLQWSSYNEQFF. Written as DNA, the CDR3 is TGTGCCAGCAGCTTACAGTGGAGCTCCTACAATGAGCAGTTCTTC. This chain links TRBV7-2 with TRBJ2-1, with D unresolved. This CDR3 contains 15 residues. The V gene's germline CDR1 is SGHTA and CDR2 FQGNSA. V was shortened by 2 bases and J by 0 bases, with 8 bases between the two germline ends.

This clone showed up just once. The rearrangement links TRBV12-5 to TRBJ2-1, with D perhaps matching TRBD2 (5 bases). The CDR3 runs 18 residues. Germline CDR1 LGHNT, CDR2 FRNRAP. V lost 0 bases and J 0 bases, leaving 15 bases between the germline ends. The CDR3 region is CASGLVIGVGSSYNEQFF. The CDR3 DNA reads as TGTGCTAGTGGTTTGGTAATTGGTGTGGGGAGCTCCTACAATGAGCAGTTCTTC.

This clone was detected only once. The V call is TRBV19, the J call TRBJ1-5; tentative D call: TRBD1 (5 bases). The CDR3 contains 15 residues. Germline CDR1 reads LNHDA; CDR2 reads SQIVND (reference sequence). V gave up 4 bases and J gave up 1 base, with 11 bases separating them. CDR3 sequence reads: CASSTPGDSNQPQHF. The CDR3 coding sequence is TGTGCCAGTAGTACCCCCGGGGACAGCAATCAGCCCCAGCATTTT.

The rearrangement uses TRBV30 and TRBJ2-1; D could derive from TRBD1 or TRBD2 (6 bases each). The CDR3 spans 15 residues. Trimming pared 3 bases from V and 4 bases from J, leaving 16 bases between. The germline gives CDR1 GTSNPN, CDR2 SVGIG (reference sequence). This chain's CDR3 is CAWRGITGAYNEQFF. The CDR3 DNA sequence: TGTGCCTGGAGGGGCATCACGGGGGCTTACAATGAGCAGTTCTTC.

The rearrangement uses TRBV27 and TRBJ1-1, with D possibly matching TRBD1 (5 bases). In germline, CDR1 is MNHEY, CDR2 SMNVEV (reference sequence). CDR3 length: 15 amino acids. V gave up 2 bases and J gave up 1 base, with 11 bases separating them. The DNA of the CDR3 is TGTGCCAGCAGTTTAATGGGACCGGGGAACACTGAAGCTTTCTTT. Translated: CASSLMGPGNTEAFF.

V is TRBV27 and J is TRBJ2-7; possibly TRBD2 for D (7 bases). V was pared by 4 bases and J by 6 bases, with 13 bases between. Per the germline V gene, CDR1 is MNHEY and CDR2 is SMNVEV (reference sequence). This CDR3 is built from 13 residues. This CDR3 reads CASSYRGGGEQYF. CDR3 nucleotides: TGTGCCAGCAGTTATAGGGGAGGGGGCGAGCAGTACTTC.

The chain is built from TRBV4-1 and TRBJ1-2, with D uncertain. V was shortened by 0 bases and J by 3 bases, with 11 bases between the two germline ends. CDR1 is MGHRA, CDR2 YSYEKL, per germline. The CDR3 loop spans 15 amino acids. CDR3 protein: CASSQEVAQYYGYTF. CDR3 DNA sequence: TGCGCCAGCAGCCAAGAGGTGGCACAATACTATGGCTACACCTTC.

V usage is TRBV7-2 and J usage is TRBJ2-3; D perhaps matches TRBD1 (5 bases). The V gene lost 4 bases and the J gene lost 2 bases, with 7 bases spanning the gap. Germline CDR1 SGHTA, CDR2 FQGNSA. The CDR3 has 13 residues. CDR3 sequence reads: CASSSGFTDTQYF. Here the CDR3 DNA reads TGTGCCAGCAGCTCAGGGTTCACAGATACGCAGTATTTT.

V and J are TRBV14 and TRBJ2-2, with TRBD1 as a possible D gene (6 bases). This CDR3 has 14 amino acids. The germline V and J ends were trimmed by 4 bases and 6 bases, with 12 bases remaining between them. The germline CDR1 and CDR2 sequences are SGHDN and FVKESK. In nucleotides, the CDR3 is TGTGCCAGCAGCCCGACAGGAATCGCCGGGGAGCTGTTTTTT. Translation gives CASSPTGIAGELFF.

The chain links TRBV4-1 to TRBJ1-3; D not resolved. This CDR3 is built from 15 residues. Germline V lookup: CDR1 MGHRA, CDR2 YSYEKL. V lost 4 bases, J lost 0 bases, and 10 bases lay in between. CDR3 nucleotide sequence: TGCGCCAGCAGCCCCGCAGGCCTCTCTGGAAACACCATATATTTT. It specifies CASSPAGLSGNTIYF.

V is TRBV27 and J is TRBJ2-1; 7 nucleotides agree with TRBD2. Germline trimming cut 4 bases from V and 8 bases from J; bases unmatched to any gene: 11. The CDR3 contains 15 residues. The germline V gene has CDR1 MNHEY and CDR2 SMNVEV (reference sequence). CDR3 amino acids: CASSSPWGGRDEQFF. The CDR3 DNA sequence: TGTGCCAGCAGTTCCCCCTGGGGGGGGAGGGATGAGCAGTTCTTC.

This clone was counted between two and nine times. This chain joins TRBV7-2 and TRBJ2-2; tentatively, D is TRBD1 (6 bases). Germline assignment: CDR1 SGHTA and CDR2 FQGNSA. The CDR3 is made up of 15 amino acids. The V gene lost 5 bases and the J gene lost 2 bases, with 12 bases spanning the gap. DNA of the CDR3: TGTGCCAGCAGCCAGGGGAGAAGAAACACCGGGGAGCTGTTTTTT. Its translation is CASSQGRRNTGELFF. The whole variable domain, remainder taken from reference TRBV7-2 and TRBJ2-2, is GAGVSQSPSNKVTEKGKDVELRCDPISGHTALYWYRQSLGQGLEFLIYFQGNSAPDKSGLPSDRFSAERTGGSVSTLTIQRTQQEDSAVYLCASSQGRRNTGELFFGEGSRLTVL.

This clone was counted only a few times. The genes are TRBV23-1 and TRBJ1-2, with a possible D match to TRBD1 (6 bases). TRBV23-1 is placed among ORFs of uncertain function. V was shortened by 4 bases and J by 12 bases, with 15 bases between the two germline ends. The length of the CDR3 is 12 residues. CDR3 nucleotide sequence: TGCGCCAGCAGTCTGCGGACAGTTAGGGACACCTTC. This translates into CASSLRTVRDTF.

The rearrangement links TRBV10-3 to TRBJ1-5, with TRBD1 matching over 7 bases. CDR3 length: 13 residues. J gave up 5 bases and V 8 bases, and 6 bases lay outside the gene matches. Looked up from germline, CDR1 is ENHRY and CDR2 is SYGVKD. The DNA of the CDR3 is TGTGCCATCGGATACGACAGGGATCAGCCCCAGCATTTT. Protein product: CAIGYDRDQPQHF.

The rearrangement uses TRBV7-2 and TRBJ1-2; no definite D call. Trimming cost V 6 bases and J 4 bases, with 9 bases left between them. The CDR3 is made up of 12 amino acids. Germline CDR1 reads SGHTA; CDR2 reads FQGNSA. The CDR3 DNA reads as TGTGCCAGCAGAGAAACCCTCTATGGCTACACCTTC. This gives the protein CASRETLYGYTF. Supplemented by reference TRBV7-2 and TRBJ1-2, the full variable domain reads GAGVSQSPSNKVTEKGKDVELRCDPISGHTALYWYRQSLGQGLEFLIYFQGNSAPDKSGLPSDRFSAERTGGSVSTLTIQRTQQEDSAVYLCASRETLYGYTFGSGTRLTVV.

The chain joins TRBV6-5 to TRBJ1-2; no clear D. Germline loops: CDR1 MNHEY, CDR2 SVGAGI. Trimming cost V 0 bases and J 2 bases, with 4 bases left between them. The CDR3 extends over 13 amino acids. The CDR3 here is CASSYSMNYGYTF. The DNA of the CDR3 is TGTGCCAGCAGTTACTCGATGAACTATGGCTACACCTTC.

The CDR3 DNA follows: TGTGCCAGCAGCTTATTCGCAGGGACAGATACGCAGTATTTT. It yields the protein CASSLFAGTDTQYF. J is TRBJ2-3 and V is TRBV7-3; TRBD1 is a possible D gene (5 bases). This CDR3 contains 14 residues. The germline V and J ends were trimmed by 2 bases and 3 bases, with 9 bases remaining between them. Looked up from germline, CDR1 is SGHTA and CDR2 is FQGTGA.

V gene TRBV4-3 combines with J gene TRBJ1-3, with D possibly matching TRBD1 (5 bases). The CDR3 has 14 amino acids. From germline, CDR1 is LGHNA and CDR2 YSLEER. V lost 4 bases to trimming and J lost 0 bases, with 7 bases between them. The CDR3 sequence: CASSRDSSGNTIYF. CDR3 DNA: TGCGCCAGCAGCCGAGACAGCTCTGGAAACACCATATATTTT.

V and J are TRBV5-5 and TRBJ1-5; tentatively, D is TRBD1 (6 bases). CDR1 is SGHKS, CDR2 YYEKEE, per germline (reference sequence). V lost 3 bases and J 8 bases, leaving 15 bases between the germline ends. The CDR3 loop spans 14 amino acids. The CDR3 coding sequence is TGTGCCAGCAGCTCAGGGCAGGGGTGGGAGCCCCAGCATTTT. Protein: CASSSGQGWEPQHF.

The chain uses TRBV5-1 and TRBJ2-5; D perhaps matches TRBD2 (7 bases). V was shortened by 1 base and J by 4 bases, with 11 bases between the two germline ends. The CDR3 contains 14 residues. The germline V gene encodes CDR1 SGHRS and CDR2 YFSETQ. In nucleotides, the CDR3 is TGCGCCAGCAGCTTGAGGGGGGGCCGAGAGACCCAGTACTTC. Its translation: CASSLRGGRETQYF.

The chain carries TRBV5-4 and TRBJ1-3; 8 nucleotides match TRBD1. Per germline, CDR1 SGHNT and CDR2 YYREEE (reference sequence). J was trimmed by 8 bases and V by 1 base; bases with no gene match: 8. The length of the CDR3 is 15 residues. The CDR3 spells CASSLIGTGGHTIYF. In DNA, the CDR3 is TGTGCCAGCAGCTTGATTGGGACAGGTGGCCACACCATATATTTT.

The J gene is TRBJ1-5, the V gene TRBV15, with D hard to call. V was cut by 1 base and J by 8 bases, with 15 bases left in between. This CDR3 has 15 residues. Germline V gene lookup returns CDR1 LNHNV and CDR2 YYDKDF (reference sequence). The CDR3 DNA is TGTGCCACCAGCAGAGGTGGCCTGACGTGGAAGCCCCAGCATTTT. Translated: CATSRGGLTWKPQHF.

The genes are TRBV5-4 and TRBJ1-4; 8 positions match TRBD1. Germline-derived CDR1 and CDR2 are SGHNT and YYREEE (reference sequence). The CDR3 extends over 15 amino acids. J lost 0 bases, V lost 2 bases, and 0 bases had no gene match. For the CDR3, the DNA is TGTGCCAGCAGCTTACAGGGGGCAACTAATGAAAAACTGTTTTTT. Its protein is CASSLQGATNEKLFF.